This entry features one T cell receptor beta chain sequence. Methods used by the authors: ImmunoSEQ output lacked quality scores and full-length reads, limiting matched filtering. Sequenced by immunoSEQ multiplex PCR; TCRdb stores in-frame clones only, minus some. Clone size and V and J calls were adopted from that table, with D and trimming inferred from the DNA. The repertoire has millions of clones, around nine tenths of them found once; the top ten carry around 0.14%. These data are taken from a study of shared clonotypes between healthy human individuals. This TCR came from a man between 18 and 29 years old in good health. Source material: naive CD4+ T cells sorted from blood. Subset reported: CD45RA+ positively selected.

This CDR3 is CASSLGPLGDQPQHF. CDR3 coding DNA: TGTGCCAGCAGTTTGGGCCCCCTGGGTGATCAGCCCCAGCATTTT. The rearrangement links TRBV27 to TRBJ1-5; D is unclear. V was trimmed by 3 bases and J by 5 bases, leaving 14 bases between them. The CDR3 totals 15 residues. Germline CDR1 is MNHEY and CDR2 is SMNVEV (reference sequence).